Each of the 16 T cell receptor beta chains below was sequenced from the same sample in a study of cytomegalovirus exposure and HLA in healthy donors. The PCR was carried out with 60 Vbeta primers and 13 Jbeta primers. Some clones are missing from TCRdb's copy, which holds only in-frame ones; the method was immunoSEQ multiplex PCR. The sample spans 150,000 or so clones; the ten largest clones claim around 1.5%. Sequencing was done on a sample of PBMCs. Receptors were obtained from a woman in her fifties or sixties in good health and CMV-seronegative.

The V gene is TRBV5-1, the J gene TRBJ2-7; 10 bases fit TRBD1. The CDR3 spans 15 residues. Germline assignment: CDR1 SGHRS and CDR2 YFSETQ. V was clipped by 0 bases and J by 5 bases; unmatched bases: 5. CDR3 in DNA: TGCGCCAGCAGCTTGGAGGGGACAGGGGTTCACGAGCAGTACTTC. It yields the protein CASSLEGTGVHEQYF.

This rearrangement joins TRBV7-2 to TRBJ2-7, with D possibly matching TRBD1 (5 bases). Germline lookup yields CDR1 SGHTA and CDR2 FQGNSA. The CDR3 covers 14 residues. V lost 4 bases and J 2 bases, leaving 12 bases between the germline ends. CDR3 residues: CASSWRQSAYEQYF. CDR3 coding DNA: TGTGCCAGCAGCTGGAGACAGAGCGCCTACGAGCAGTACTTC.

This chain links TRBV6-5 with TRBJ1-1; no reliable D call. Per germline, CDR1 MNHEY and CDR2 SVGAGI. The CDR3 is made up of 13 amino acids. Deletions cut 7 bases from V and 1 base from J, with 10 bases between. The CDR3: CASTKAGNTEAFF. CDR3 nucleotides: TGTGCCAGCACCAAGGCAGGGAACACTGAAGCTTTCTTT.

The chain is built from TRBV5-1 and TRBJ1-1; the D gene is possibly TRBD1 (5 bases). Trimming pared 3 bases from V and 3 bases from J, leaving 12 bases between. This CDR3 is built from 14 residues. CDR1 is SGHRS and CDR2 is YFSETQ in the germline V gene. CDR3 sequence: CASSWSGGDTEAFF. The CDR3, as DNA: TGCGCCAGCAGCTGGAGTGGGGGGGACACTGAAGCTTTCTTT.

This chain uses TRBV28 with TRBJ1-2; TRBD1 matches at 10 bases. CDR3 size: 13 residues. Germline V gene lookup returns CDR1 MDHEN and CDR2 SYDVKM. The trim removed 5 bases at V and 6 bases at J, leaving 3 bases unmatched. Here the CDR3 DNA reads TGTGCCAGCAGTCGGGACAGGGGCCATGGCTACACCTTC. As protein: CASSRDRGHGYTF.

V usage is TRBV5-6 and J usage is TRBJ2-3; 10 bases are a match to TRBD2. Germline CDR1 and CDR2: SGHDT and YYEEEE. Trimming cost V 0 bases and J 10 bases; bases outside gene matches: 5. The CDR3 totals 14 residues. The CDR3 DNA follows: TGTGCCAGCAGCTTGGTGGTAGCGGGAGGATCGCAGTATTTT. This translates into CASSLVVAGGSQYF.

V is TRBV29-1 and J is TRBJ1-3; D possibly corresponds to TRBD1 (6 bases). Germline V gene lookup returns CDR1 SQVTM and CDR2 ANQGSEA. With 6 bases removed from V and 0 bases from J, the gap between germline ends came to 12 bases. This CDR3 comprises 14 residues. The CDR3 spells CSVGHQHSGNTIYF. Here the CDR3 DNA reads TGCAGCGTGGGACACCAACACTCTGGAAACACCATATATTTT.

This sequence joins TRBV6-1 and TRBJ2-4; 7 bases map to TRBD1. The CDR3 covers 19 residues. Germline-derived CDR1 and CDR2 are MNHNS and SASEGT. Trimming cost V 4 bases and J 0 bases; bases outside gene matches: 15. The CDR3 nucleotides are TGTGCCAGCAGTGTCAACAGGGGCGACATACTGCGAGCCAAAAACATTCAGTACTTC. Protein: CASSVNRGDILRAKNIQYF.

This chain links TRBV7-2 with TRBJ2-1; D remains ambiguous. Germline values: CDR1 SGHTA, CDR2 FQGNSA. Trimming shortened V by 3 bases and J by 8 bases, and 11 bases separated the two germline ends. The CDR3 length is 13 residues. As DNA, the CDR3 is TGTGCCAGCAGCTTTTATATTGGGCATGAGCAGTTCTTC. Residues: CASSFYIGHEQFF. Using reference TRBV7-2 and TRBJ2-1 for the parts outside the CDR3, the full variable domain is GAGVSQSPSNKVTEKGKDVELRCDPISGHTALYWYRQSLGQGLEFLIYFQGNSAPDKSGLPSDRFSAERTGGSVSTLTIQRTQQEDSAVYLCASSFYIGHEQFFGPGTRLTVL.

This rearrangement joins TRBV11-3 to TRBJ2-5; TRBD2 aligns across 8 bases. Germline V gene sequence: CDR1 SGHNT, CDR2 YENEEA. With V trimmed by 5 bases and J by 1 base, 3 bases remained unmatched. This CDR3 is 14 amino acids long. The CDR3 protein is CASSPTSAQETQYF. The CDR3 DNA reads TGTGCCAGCAGCCCGACTAGCGCCCAAGAGACCCAGTACTTC.

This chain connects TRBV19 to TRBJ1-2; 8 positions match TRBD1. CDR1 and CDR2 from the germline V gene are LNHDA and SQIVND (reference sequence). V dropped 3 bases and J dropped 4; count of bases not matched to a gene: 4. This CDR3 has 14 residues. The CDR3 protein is CASSIDRGTYGYTF. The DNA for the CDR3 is TGTGCCAGTAGTATCGACAGGGGAACCTATGGCTACACCTTC.

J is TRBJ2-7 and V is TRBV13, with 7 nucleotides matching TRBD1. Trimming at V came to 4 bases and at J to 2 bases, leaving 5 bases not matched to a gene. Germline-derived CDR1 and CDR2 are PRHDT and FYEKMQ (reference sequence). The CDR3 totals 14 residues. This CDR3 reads CASSSRQGPYEQYF. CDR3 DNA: TGTGCCAGCAGCTCCCGACAGGGTCCCTACGAGCAGTACTTC.

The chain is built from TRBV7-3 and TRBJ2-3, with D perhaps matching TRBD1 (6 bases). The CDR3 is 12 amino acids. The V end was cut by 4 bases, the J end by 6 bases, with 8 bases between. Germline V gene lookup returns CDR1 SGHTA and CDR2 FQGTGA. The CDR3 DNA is TGTGCCAGCAGCTCCCAGGGGGATACGCAGTATTTT. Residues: CASSSQGDTQYF.

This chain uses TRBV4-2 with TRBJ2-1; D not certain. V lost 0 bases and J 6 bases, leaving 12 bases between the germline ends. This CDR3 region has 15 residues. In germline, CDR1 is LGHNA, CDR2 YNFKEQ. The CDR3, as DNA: TGTGCCAGCAGCCAAGATTTATCACAGTTCAATGAGCAGTTCTTC. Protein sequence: CASSQDLSQFNEQFF.

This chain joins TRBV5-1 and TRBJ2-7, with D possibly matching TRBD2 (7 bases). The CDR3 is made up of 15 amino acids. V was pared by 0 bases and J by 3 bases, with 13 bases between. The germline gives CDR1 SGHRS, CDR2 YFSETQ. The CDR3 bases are TGCGCCAGCAGCTTGGTGGGGGAGGGGGGCTACGAGCAGTACTTC. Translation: CASSLVGEGGYEQYF.

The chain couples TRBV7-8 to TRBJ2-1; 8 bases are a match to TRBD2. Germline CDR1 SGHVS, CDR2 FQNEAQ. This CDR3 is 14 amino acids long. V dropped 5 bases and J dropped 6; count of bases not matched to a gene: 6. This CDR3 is CASSPLAGPNEQFF. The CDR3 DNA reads TGTGCCAGCAGCCCATTAGCGGGACCCAATGAGCAGTTCTTC. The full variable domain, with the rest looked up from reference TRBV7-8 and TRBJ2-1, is GAGVSQSPRYKVAKRGQDVALRCDPISGHVSLFWYQQALGQGPEFLTYFQNEAQLDKSGLPSDRFFAERPEGSVSTLKIQRTQQEDSAVYLCASSPLAGPNEQFFGPGTRLTVL.